The 25 T cell receptor beta chains given below trace back to one sample, sequenced in a study of CD8+ T cells in alopecia areata. RNA extraction was followed by reverse transcription into cDNA, which acted as the sequencing template. Some clones are missing from TCRdb's copy, which holds only in-frame ones; the method was immunoSEQ multiplex PCR. The repertoire has 200,000 to 250,000 clones, about 64% of them found once; the top ten carry about 4.2%. Treatment indicated: oral pan-JAK inhibitor, 5-10 mg twice daily. The source material was CD4+ T cells sorted from blood, sampled at week 4, from a patient treated with tofacitinib. All receptors derive from a human donor with alopecia areata.

This rearrangement joins TRBV25-1 to TRBJ1-1; unclear D gene. Trimming stripped 1 base from V and 10 bases from J, with 10 bases between. This CDR3 has 12 amino acids. CDR1 MGHDK and CDR2 SYGVNS come from the germline V gene. The CDR3 bases are TGTGCCAGCAGTGAATCGGGCCGGGGAGCTTTCTTT. Translated, it gives CASSESGRGAFF.

The chain uses TRBV6-6 and TRBJ2-7; TRBD1 matches at 7 bases. The CDR3 loop spans 15 amino acids. Germline loops: CDR1 MNHNY, CDR2 SVGAGI (reference sequence). After removal of 0 bases from V and 2 bases from J, the junction contained 4 bases not matched to a gene. The CDR3 loop reads CASSYSQGSAYEQYF. DNA for the CDR3: TGTGCCAGCAGTTACTCACAGGGGTCGGCCTACGAGCAGTACTTC.

The chain carries TRBV29-1 and TRBJ1-4; D perhaps matches TRBD1 (5 bases). The CDR3 length is 14 residues. Per germline, CDR1 SQVTM and CDR2 ANQGSEA. V lost 7 bases and J lost 6, with 18 bases in between. This CDR3 reads CSGMEGTTDEKLFF. The CDR3 nucleotides read TGCAGCGGTATGGAGGGGACTACGGATGAAAAACTGTTTTTT.

V and J are TRBV15 and TRBJ2-5, with 9 bases aligning to TRBD1. Germline V gives CDR1 LNHNV, CDR2 YYDKDF (reference sequence). This CDR3 comprises 15 residues. V shed 0 bases, J shed 5 bases, and the junction held 4 bases outside the gene matches. The DNA of the CDR3 is TGTGCCACCAGCAGAGATCGGGGGACAGGGGAGACCCAGTACTTC. This sequence encodes CATSRDRGTGETQYF.

This clone was seen only a few times. This sequence joins TRBV27 and TRBJ1-6, with TRBD1 matching over 8 bases. This CDR3 region has 15 residues. With 5 bases clipped from V and 9 bases from J, the junction kept 9 bases outside the gene matches. The germline V gene encodes CDR1 MNHEY and CDR2 SMNVEV (reference sequence). In DNA form, the CDR3 reads TGTGCCAGCAGTCCCGGGGACAGGAGAAGTTCACCCCTCCACTTT. Its protein is CASSPGDRRSSPLHF.

The V and J genes are TRBV19 and TRBJ2-1, with 8 bases matching TRBD1. The V and J ends lost 5 bases and 7 bases, in that order; junction bases with no gene match: 13. Germline assignment: CDR1 LNHDA and CDR2 SQIVND (reference sequence). This CDR3 comprises 16 residues. The CDR3 region has the DNA TGTGCCAGTAGTGTCCCAGAATGGACAGGGCGGAATGAGCAGTTCTTC. It specifies CASSVPEWTGRNEQFF.

This clone was counted between two and nine times. The rearrangement links TRBV29-1 to TRBJ2-5; D gene unclear. Trimming took 0 bases from V and 5 from J, leaving 16 bases between them. CDR1 is SQVTM and CDR2 is ANQGSEA in the germline V gene. There are 15 residues in the CDR3. The CDR3 reads CSVEDPLASAETQYF. The CDR3, as DNA: TGCAGCGTTGAAGACCCCCTTGCCTCGGCGGAGACCCAGTACTTC.

The rearrangement links TRBV6-5 to TRBJ1-2; D gene uncertain. V lost 4 bases to trimming and J lost 7 bases, with 7 bases between them. Germline values: CDR1 MNHEY, CDR2 SVGAGI. This CDR3 spans 11 amino acids. DNA for the CDR3: TGTGCCAGCAGTTGGGAAGGTGGCTACACCTTC. Its protein is CASSWEGGYTF.

The chain links TRBV5-6 to TRBJ2-5; D unresolved. Germline V gene data show CDR1 as SGHDT and CDR2 as YYEEEE. Between the trimmed V and J ends, which lost 0 bases and 2 bases, there was a span of 5 bases. There are 13 residues in the CDR3. CDR3 nucleotides: TGTGCCAGCAGCTTGGATGAGCAAGAGACCCAGTACTTC. It is translated as CASSLDEQETQYF.

The rearrangement joins TRBV18 to TRBJ2-7, with D perhaps TRBD1 or TRBD2 (5 bases each). Deletions cut 3 bases from V and 6 bases from J, with 12 bases between. This CDR3 has 13 amino acids. Germline CDR1 is KGHSH and CDR2 is LQKENI. CDR3 nucleotides: TGTGCCAGCTCACCGGGACCCGAGGGCGAGCAGTACTTC. It encodes CASSPGPEGEQYF.

This clone was seen once. The chain employs TRBV5-6 and TRBJ2-5; D perhaps matches TRBD1 (5 bases). V was trimmed by 4 bases and J by 5 bases, leaving 12 bases between them. This CDR3 is 13 amino acids long. Germline CDR1 is SGHDT and CDR2 is YYEEEE. The CDR3 region has the DNA TGTGCCAGCAGCCTCAGGGTAGGGGAGACCCAGTACTTC. Translated, it gives CASSLRVGETQYF.

The chain employs TRBV2 and TRBJ2-1; possibly TRBD1 for D (5 bases). Germline V lookup: CDR1 SNHLY, CDR2 FYNNEI. The CDR3 spans 14 residues. With 4 bases removed from V and 4 bases from J, the gap between germline ends came to 11 bases. DNA for the CDR3: TGTGCCAGCAGTGCCAGGACACAATACAATGAGCAGTTCTTC. Translation gives CASSARTQYNEQFF.

The V gene is TRBV4-1, the J gene TRBJ2-1; 10 nucleotides agree with TRBD1. The junction had 2 bases not matched to a gene; V was cut back by 0 bases and J by 9 bases. The CDR3 length is 14 residues. The V gene's germline CDR1 is MGHRA and CDR2 YSYEKL. CDR3 coding DNA: TGCGCCAGCAGCCAAGATGACAGGGGGCTTGAGCAGTTCTTC. Protein product: CASSQDDRGLEQFF.

This chain links TRBV27 with TRBJ2-3; tentatively, D is TRBD1 (6 bases). This CDR3 comprises 14 residues. CDR1 is MNHEY and CDR2 is SMNVEV in the germline V gene (reference sequence). V lost 5 bases and J 5 bases, leaving 14 bases between the germline ends. The CDR3 bases are TGTGCCAGCAGTGCGTCGACAGGAGGAGATACGCAGTATTTT. It codes for CASSASTGGDTQYF.

The rearrangement uses TRBV15 and TRBJ2-2; D not certain. The CDR3 is 15 residues long. V shed 0 bases and J shed 3 bases, with 8 bases lying between them. Germline assignment: CDR1 LNHNV and CDR2 YYDKDF (reference sequence). The CDR3 here is CATSRDYSHTGELFF. The CDR3 bases are TGTGCCACCAGCAGAGATTATTCCCACACCGGGGAGCTGTTTTTT.

The V gene is TRBV5-4, the J gene TRBJ1-1; 7 bases are shared with TRBD1. Germline assignment: CDR1 SGHNT and CDR2 YYREEE (reference sequence). V was clipped by 4 bases and J by 4 bases; unmatched bases: 7. This CDR3 spans 14 amino acids. CDR3 in DNA: TGTGCCAGCAGCCAAGGGGGCGCGGGCACTGAAGCTTTCTTT. It is translated as CASSQGGAGTEAFF.

This clone was counted only a few times. The genes are TRBV15 and TRBJ1-6; tentatively, D is TRBD1 (5 bases). CDR1 is LNHNV, CDR2 YYDKDF, per germline (reference sequence). The CDR3 is 16 residues long. Trimming stripped 0 bases from V and 5 bases from J, with 11 bases between. The CDR3 here is CATSRDRWGDNSPLHF. In nucleotides, the CDR3 is TGTGCCACCAGCAGAGACCGCTGGGGGGATAATTCACCCCTCCACTTT.

The chain carries TRBV18 and TRBJ2-3; 8 bases map to TRBD1. The CDR3 consists of 16 residues. With 1 base clipped from V and 1 base from J, the junction kept 4 bases outside the gene matches. Germline CDR1 and CDR2: KGHSH and LQKENI. The CDR3 here is CASSPRTGGGTDTQYF. The CDR3 coding sequence is TGTGCCAGCTCACCACGTACAGGGGGTGGCACAGATACGCAGTATTTT.

This clone was counted a few times. J is TRBJ2-3 and V is TRBV5-1, with D perhaps TRBD2 (5 bases). The CDR3 has 13 residues. Germline CDR1 is SGHRS and CDR2 is YFSETQ. The V end was cut by 3 bases, the J end by 5 bases, with 10 bases between. The CDR3 sequence: CASSSQRGDTQYF. The CDR3 region has the DNA TGCGCCAGCAGCTCACAACGGGGAGATACGCAGTATTTT. The whole variable domain, filled in from reference TRBV5-1 and TRBJ2-3, reads KAGVTQTPRYLIKTRGQQVTLSCSPISGHRSVSWYQQTPGQGLQFLFEYFSETQRNKGNFPGRFSGRQFSNSRSEMNVSTLELGDSALYLCASSSQRGDTQYFGPGTRLTVL.

This chain connects TRBV23-1 to TRBJ1-1, with 7 bases identical to TRBD1. TRBV23-1 is reported as an ORF; its role is uncertain. V was clipped by 7 bases and J by 1 base; unmatched bases: 3. The CDR3 covers 13 residues. The CDR3 nucleotides read TGCGCCAGCAACAGGGGACCGAACACTGAAGCTTTCTTT. Its protein is CASNRGPNTEAFF.

This rearrangement joins TRBV28 to TRBJ2-3; D assignment may be TRBD1 or TRBD2 (7 bases each). The CDR3 length is 14 residues. V gave up 8 bases and J gave up 3 bases, with 15 bases separating them. The germline CDR1 and CDR2 sequences are MDHEN and SYDVKM. The CDR3 sequence: CASSQGGQTDTQYF. CDR3 bases: TGTGCCAGCTCCCAGGGGGGGCAAACAGATACGCAGTATTTT.

This chain joins TRBV11-2 and TRBJ2-6; D unresolved. The CDR3 length is 14 residues. Germline V gene data show CDR1 as SGHAT and CDR2 as FQNNGV. V lost 1 base and J 4 bases, leaving 5 bases between the germline ends. The CDR3 reads CASSLGAGANVLTF. The CDR3 nucleotides read TGTGCCAGCAGCTTAGGGGCCGGGGCCAACGTCCTGACTTTC.

This chain connects TRBV29-1 to TRBJ2-7, with 7 bases lining up with TRBD1. After removal of 5 bases from V and 5 bases from J, the junction contained 6 bases not matched to a gene. Germline V CDR1 and CDR2: SQVTM, ANQGSEA. The CDR3 extends over 12 amino acids. As DNA, the CDR3 is TGCAGCGTTCGACAGGGCGTGAACGAGCAGTACTTC. Its translation is CSVRQGVNEQYF.

This rearrangement joins TRBV7-2 to TRBJ2-7; 9 nucleotides line up with TRBD1. CDR1 is SGHTA, CDR2 FQGNSA, per germline. The junction had 6 bases not matched to a gene; V was cut back by 2 bases and J by 4 bases. This CDR3 spans 15 amino acids. This CDR3 reads CASSLTGTGFYEQYF. CDR3 nucleotide sequence: TGTGCCAGCAGCTTAACCGGGACAGGGTTTTACGAGCAGTACTTC.

The table lists this clone with a count of one. The V and J genes are TRBV5-1 and TRBJ1-2; 9 bases line up with TRBD1. Germline lookup yields CDR1 SGHRS and CDR2 YFSETQ. V shed 2 bases and J 8 bases; nucleotides not matched to a gene: 7. This CDR3 contains 14 residues. CDR3: CASSFPGQGQGYTF. CDR3 DNA: TGCGCCAGCAGCTTCCCGGGACAGGGACAAGGCTACACCTTC.